This TCR beta chain was retrieved from a study of OX40 agonist ivuxolimab in advanced cancers. Repertoires were generated with immunoSEQ multiplex PCR, while TCRdb's copy carries only in-frame clones and drops some. Among 25,000 to 35,000 clones, around 88% were seen once, and the ten largest hold 25% to 35%. This CDR3 region has 13 residues. The V gene lost 5 bases and the J gene lost 7 bases, with 12 bases spanning the gap. Germline V gene sequence: CDR1 PRHDT, CDR2 FYEKMQ (reference sequence). This sequence originates from an adult with an advanced solid tumor such as melanoma, head and neck, liver or kidney cancer. The chain links TRBV13 to TRBJ1-5; D not resolved. Sequenced material: CD4+ or CD8+ T cells sorted from blood, taken in a trial of the OX40 agonist ivuxolimab. This CDR3 reads CASSIGGFQPQHF. CDR3 nucleotide sequence: TGTGCCAGCAGCATCGGAGGGTTCCAGCCCCAGCATTTT.